Described below is a single TCR beta chain sequence and its context. The data were obtained in a study of technical replicates of blood from several donors. Assay used: immunoSEQ multiplex PCR; TCRdb lists only in-frame clones, some missing. The sample lists 76,000 or so clones; 65% to 90% were seen once. The CDR3 spans 16 residues. V lost 1 base, J lost 8 bases, and 13 bases stayed unmatched. In germline, CDR1 is LGHNA, CDR2 YNFKEQ. Sequences were obtained from PBMCs. The origin of this receptor is a human donor in good health. Some clones in this sample may be carry-over from other donors' samples. The gene calls are TRBV4-2 and TRBJ1-2; 7 nucleotides line up with TRBD1. CDR3 sequence: CASSQGSTGATGGYTF. The CDR3 DNA sequence: TGTGCCAGCAGCCAAGGAAGTACAGGGGCAACGGGGGGCTACACCTTC.